Shown below are 21 T cell receptor beta chains from a single sample sequenced in a study of T-cell memory formation after mild COVID-19. TCRdb analysed the 5' RACE reads with MiXCR anew, one entry per CDR3 protein. The data contain about 600,000 distinct CDR3 sequences, 20% to 25% of them singletons. Sample: PBMCs or a T cell subset sorted from them (not recorded which). All receptors derive from an adult woman who had mild COVID-19 (a few samples of this study predate the infection). Cell type and time point are not known.

The chain has TRBV15 and TRBJ2-1; 7 bases are a match to TRBD1. Germline-derived CDR1 and CDR2 are LNHNV and YYDKDF (reference sequence). This CDR3 spans 15 amino acids. V was pared by 5 bases and J by 3 bases, with 7 bases of the junction left unmatched. This CDR3 reads CATSLDREGYNEQFF. The DNA for the CDR3 is TGTGCCACCAGCCTCGACAGGGAAGGCTACAATGAGCAGTTCTTC.

This chain uses TRBV20-1 with TRBJ2-7; the D gene is possibly TRBD1 (5 bases). CDR1 DFQATT and CDR2 SNEGSKA come from the germline V gene (reference sequence). V was trimmed by 6 bases and J by 0 bases, leaving 18 bases between them. The CDR3 extends over 15 amino acids. CDR3 nucleotides: TGCAGTGCCCTAACGCCTAAAGGGGCCTCCTACGAGCAGTACTTC. Translated, it gives CSALTPKGASYEQYF.

V is TRBV12-3 or TRBV12-4 and J is TRBJ1-1; 8 bases fit TRBD1. This CDR3 is 15 amino acids long. With V trimmed by 6 bases and J by 3 bases, 9 bases remained unmatched. CDR3 sequence: CASRFQGARDTEAFF. The CDR3, as DNA: TGTGCCAGCAGATTTCAGGGGGCACGAGACACTGAAGCTTTCTTT.

This chain uses TRBV3-1 with TRBJ2-5; unclear D gene. Germline assignment: CDR1 LGHDT and CDR2 YNNKEL (reference sequence). This CDR3 contains 15 residues. The V and J ends lost 1 base and 2 bases respectively, with 11 bases between them. The CDR3 spells CASSQVGKRQETQYF. For the CDR3, the DNA is TGTGCCAGCAGCCAAGTGGGAAAGAGACAAGAGACCCAGTACTTC.

CDR3 amino acids: CASSAQRPYEQYF. In DNA form, the CDR3 reads TGTGCCAGCAGTGCGCAGCGGCCCTACGAGCAGTACTTC. The chain employs TRBV25-1 and TRBJ2-7; maybe TRBD2 (5 bases). CDR3 length equals 13 residues. Germline values: CDR1 MGHDK, CDR2 SYGVNS. V gave up 4 bases and J gave up 2 bases, with 9 bases separating them.

A few counts support this clonotype. V gene TRBV14 combines with J gene TRBJ2-1; 8 bases fit TRBD2. The CDR3 sequence is 18 residues long. Trimming at V came to 2 bases and at J to 1 base, leaving 10 bases not matched to a gene. Germline V gene lookup returns CDR1 SGHDN and CDR2 FVKESK. DNA for the CDR3: TGTGCCAGCAGCCAAAAGGGCCTTTTAGCGGGGTCCTACAATGAGCAGTTCTTC. Protein sequence: CASSQKGLLAGSYNEQFF.

The rearrangement uses TRBV21-1 and TRBJ1-5. TRBV21-1 is a listed pseudogene. The length of the CDR3 is 15 residues. This CDR3 reads CAGSVGFLGDQPQHF. The DNA of the CDR3 is TGTGCCGGCAGTGTCGGGTTTCTCGGAGATCAGCCCCAGCATTTT.

This clonotype was counted a few times. V is TRBV24-1 and J is TRBJ1-2, with D possibly matching TRBD1 (6 bases). This CDR3 region has 14 residues. Germline V gives CDR1 KGHDR, CDR2 SFDVKD. The V and J ends lost 0 bases and 8 bases respectively, with 12 bases between them. For the CDR3, the DNA is TGTGCCACCAGTGATTTGCGGGCAGGGGACGGCTACACCTTC. Translated: CATSDLRAGDGYTF.

The V and J genes are TRBV11-1 and TRBJ2-1, with D maybe TRBD2 (6 bases). Between the trimmed V and J ends, which lost 1 base and 0 bases, there was a span of 16 bases. This CDR3 has 18 amino acids. CDR1 SGHAT and CDR2 FQDESV come from the germline V gene (reference sequence). The DNA of the CDR3 is TGTGCCAGCAGCTTAGGAAGGGGCGGGACGAGCTCCTACAATGAGCAGTTCTTC. It specifies CASSLGRGGTSSYNEQFF. Based on the CDR3 plus reference TRBV11-1 and TRBJ2-1, the full variable domain is EAEVAQSPRYKITEKSQAVAFWCDPISGHATLYWYRQILGQGPELLVQFQDESVVDDSQLPKDRFSAERLKGVDSTLKIQPAELGDSAMYLCASSLGRGGTSSYNEQFFGPGTRLTVL.

The J gene is TRBJ2-3, the V gene TRBV30, with D perhaps TRBD2 (5 bases). With 4 bases removed from V and 0 bases from J, the gap between germline ends came to 8 bases. The CDR3 is 13 amino acids. The germline V gene encodes CDR1 GTSNPN and CDR2 SVGIG (reference sequence). The CDR3 bases are TGTGCCTGGAACAAGCGGAGCACAGATACGCAGTATTTT. It translates to CAWNKRSTDTQYF.

This clonotype was detected a few times. This sequence joins TRBV13 and TRBJ2-3; TRBD1 matches at 7 bases. V dropped 5 bases and J dropped 2; count of bases not matched to a gene: 10. Germline-derived CDR1 and CDR2 are PRHDT and FYEKMQ (reference sequence). The CDR3 has 16 amino acids. CDR3 amino acids: CASSLSQGDPTDTQYF. The CDR3 DNA sequence: TGTGCCAGCAGCCTCTCCCAGGGGGACCCCACAGATACGCAGTATTTT.

This clonotype was seen repeatedly, ten times or more. This rearrangement joins TRBV7-6 to TRBJ2-1, with 12 bases identical to TRBD2. The CDR3 totals 16 residues. J gave up 7 bases and V 5 bases, and 9 bases lay outside the gene matches. Germline values: CDR1 SGHVS, CDR2 FNYEAQ. CDR3 nucleotides: TGTGCCAGCAGCCCCCGGACTAGCGGGAATCGGAATGAGCAGTTCTTC. This translates into CASSPRTSGNRNEQFF.

This chain connects TRBV20-1 to TRBJ2-6, with 7 bases identical to TRBD1. The germline CDR1 and CDR2 sequences are DFQATT and SNEGSKA (reference sequence). Trimming removed 3 bases from V and 0 bases from J; junction bases left unmatched: 11. The CDR3 totals 18 residues. CDR3 bases: TGCAGTGCTAGGACCCGGACAGGTGCTGGCTCTGGGGCCAACGTCCTGACTTTC. This codes for CSARTRTGAGSGANVLTF.

This clonotype showed up just a few times. In DNA, the CDR3 is TGCGCCAGCAGCTTGGTACAGGGTAATGGCTACACCTTC. It yields the protein CASSLVQGNGYTF. This chain connects TRBV5-1 to TRBJ1-2, with D perhaps TRBD1 (6 bases). Germline CDR1 reads SGHRS; CDR2 reads YFSETQ. The CDR3 sequence is 13 residues long. The ends were cut back, 0 bases at V and 6 bases at J, with 9 bases in the middle. Supplemented by reference TRBV5-1 and TRBJ1-2, the full variable domain reads KAGVTQTPRYLIKTRGQQVTLSCSPISGHRSVSWYQQTPGQGLQFLFEYFSETQRNKGNFPGRFSGRQFSNSRSEMNVSTLELGDSALYLCASSLVQGNGYTFGSGTRLTVV.

This clonotype was detected only a few times. CDR3 sequence: CASSQDRGGRYGYTF. CDR3 DNA: TGTGCCAGCAGCCAAGATCGAGGGGGCCGCTATGGCTACACCTTC. The V and J genes are TRBV14 and TRBJ1-2; 7 bases are a match to TRBD1. Per the germline V gene, CDR1 is SGHDN and CDR2 is FVKESK. This CDR3 is built from 15 residues. Unmatched junction bases numbered 5, after V lost 0 bases and J lost 4 bases. The full variable domain, with the rest looked up from reference TRBV14 and TRBJ1-2, is EAGVTQFPSHSVIEKGQTVTLRCDPISGHDNLYWYRRVMGKEIKFLLHFVKESKQDESGMPNNRFLAERTGGTYSTLKVQPAELEDSGVYFCASSQDRGGRYGYTFGSGTRLTVV.

V gene TRBV24-1 combines with J gene TRBJ2-1, with TRBD2 matching 9 bases. From germline, CDR1 is KGHDR and CDR2 SFDVKD. The CDR3 length is 16 residues. The V gene end was trimmed by 4 bases and the J gene end by 4 bases; junction bases not matched to a gene: 7. CDR3 sequence (DNA): TGTGCCACCAGTGACGCCGGGACTAGCTCTTACAATGAGCAGTTCTTC. It is translated as CATSDAGTSSYNEQFF.

The rearrangement links TRBV20-1 to TRBJ2-2; D is possibly TRBD1 (5 bases). Looked up from germline, CDR1 is DFQATT and CDR2 is SNEGSKA (reference sequence). The CDR3 is made up of 14 amino acids. V was shortened by 3 bases and J by 4 bases, with 12 bases between the two germline ends. In nucleotides, the CDR3 is TGCAGTGCTAGGGCAGGGTTTGGCACCGGGGAGCTGTTTTTT. It translates to CSARAGFGTGELFF.

This clonotype was counted only a few times. The chain couples TRBV18 to TRBJ2-1; D is possibly TRBD1 or TRBD2 (6 bases each). Trimming took off 4 bases at V and 9 bases at J, with 19 bases between the two ends. The CDR3 extends over 15 amino acids. Germline CDR1 is KGHSH and CDR2 is LQKENI. The CDR3 DNA sequence: TGTGCCAGCTCACTTAATTCCGGGGGCTCGGCTGAGCAGTTCTTC. Protein sequence: CASSLNSGGSAEQFF.

This clonotype was seen only a few times. CDR3 amino acids: CASSQSGTSSYEQYF. Here the CDR3 DNA reads TGTGCCAGCTCTCAATCCGGGACCAGCTCCTACGAGCAGTACTTC. V is TRBV18 and J is TRBJ2-7, with D perhaps matching TRBD1 or TRBD2 (5 bases each). CDR1 is KGHSH and CDR2 is LQKENI in the germline V gene. The CDR3 is 15 amino acids. V was shortened by 6 bases and J by 0 bases, with 15 bases between the two germline ends.

This clonotype was found a few times. The chain joins TRBV7-2 to TRBJ1-6; D is perhaps TRBD1 (6 bases). Germline values: CDR1 SGHTA, CDR2 FQGNSA. V lost 0 bases and J lost 3, with 12 bases in between. The CDR3 is 17 residues long. The CDR3: CASSLAPGTIYNSPLHF. CDR3 sequence (DNA): TGTGCCAGCAGCTTAGCTCCTGGGACAATCTATAATTCACCCCTCCACTTT.

This clonotype was seen a handful of times. The chain links TRBV6-2 or TRBV6-3 to TRBJ2-1; no firm D call. Germline V CDR1 and CDR2: MNHEY, SVGEGT. V was cut by 7 bases and J by 7 bases, with 23 bases left in between. This CDR3 has 16 residues. The CDR3 reads CASIRAGRVRRNEQFF. The CDR3 region has the DNA TGTGCCAGCATCCGAGCAGGTAGGGTTAGGAGAAATGAGCAGTTCTTC.